The 26 T cell receptor beta chains below were found in one sample sequenced in a study of shared clonotypes between healthy human individuals. CD45RO-negative, CCR7-selected cells formed the naive CD8 fraction, which excluded terminally differentiated effector memory CD45RA+ cells. Sequenced by immunoSEQ multiplex PCR; TCRdb stores in-frame clones only, minus some. The sample holds millions of clones, just over 90% seen once. The sequencing input was naive CD8+ T cells from PBMCs. The receptors were sampled from a man aged 18 to 29 in good health. Some clones in this sample may be carry-over from other donors' samples.

On this clone: Other nucleotide sequences from this sample produce the same CDR3. The gene calls are TRBV14 and TRBJ1-1; D unclear. Per germline, CDR1 SGHDN and CDR2 FVKESK. Between the trimmed V and J ends, which lost 4 bases and 2 bases, there was a span of 8 bases. The CDR3 sequence is 13 residues long. The CDR3 nucleotides are TGTGCCAGCAGCCTCGCACGAAACACTGAAGCTTTCTTT. It specifies CASSLARNTEAFF.

The V and J genes are TRBV27 and TRBJ1-2; D not resolved. There are 13 residues in the CDR3. Germline-derived CDR1 and CDR2 are MNHEY and SMNVEV (reference sequence). V was pared by 6 bases and J by 3 bases, with 11 bases between. CDR3 DNA sequence: TGTGCCAGCAGCTCAGACACCTACTATGGCTACACCTTC. Its protein product is CASSSDTYYGYTF.

V is TRBV27 and J is TRBJ2-7, with a possible D match to TRBD2 (6 bases). The ends were cut back, 9 bases at V and 2 bases at J, with 14 bases in the middle. The CDR3 is 13 residues long. Germline loops: CDR1 MNHEY, CDR2 SMNVEV (reference sequence). The CDR3 sequence is CASMGSGTYEQYF. In nucleotides, the CDR3 is TGTGCCAGTATGGGTAGCGGAACCTACGAGCAGTACTTC.

The V call is TRBV5-6, the J call TRBJ2-1; D is perhaps TRBD2 (6 bases). Germline V lookup: CDR1 SGHDT, CDR2 YYEEEE. V was clipped by 6 bases and J by 8 bases, with 15 bases between them. CDR3 length equals 13 residues. CDR3 protein: CASNMRRDYEQFF. DNA of the CDR3: TGTGCCAGCAATATGCGAAGGGACTATGAGCAGTTCTTC.

The chain recombines TRBV7-9 with TRBJ1-2, with TRBD1 matching over 7 bases. The V gene's germline CDR1 is SEHNR and CDR2 FQNEAQ (reference sequence). The CDR3 spans 16 residues. V shed 1 base and J 4 bases; nucleotides not matched to a gene: 9. The CDR3 bases are TGTGCCAGCAGCTTAGGAGGACAGGAACCGTCCTATGGCTACACCTTC. It specifies CASSLGGQEPSYGYTF.

The rearrangement uses TRBV27 and TRBJ1-5; TRBD1 might be the D (5 bases). V was pared by 5 bases and J by 0 bases, with 8 bases between. The length of the CDR3 is 14 residues. The V gene's germline CDR1 is MNHEY and CDR2 SMNVEV (reference sequence). CDR3 residues: CASSEGFSNQPQHF. The CDR3 DNA reads as TGTGCCAGCAGTGAGGGGTTTAGCAATCAGCCCCAGCATTTT.

The J gene is TRBJ2-5, the V gene TRBV6-6; 7 positions agree with TRBD1. This CDR3 contains 15 residues. After removal of 6 bases from V and 3 bases from J, the junction contained 10 bases not matched to a gene. CDR1 and CDR2 from the germline V gene are MNHNY and SVGAGI (reference sequence). The CDR3 DNA reads TGTGCCAGCAGAGCCGCGTACGGGACAGAAGAGACCCAGTACTTC. Amino acid sequence: CASRAAYGTEETQYF.

The V gene is TRBV19, the J gene TRBJ1-2; perhaps TRBD1 as D (6 bases). There are 14 residues in the CDR3. V lost 11 bases, J lost 2 bases, and 18 bases lay in between. Germline CDR1 is LNHDA and CDR2 is SQIVND (reference sequence). CDR3: CASEGWDINYGYTF. CDR3 DNA sequence: TGTGCCTCAGAAGGGTGGGACATCAACTATGGCTACACCTTC.

V usage is TRBV11-2 and J usage is TRBJ2-1, with 9 bases that match TRBD2. CDR3 size: 15 residues. J lost 3 bases, V lost 3 bases, and 3 bases had no gene match. The germline CDR1 and CDR2 sequences are SGHAT and FQNNGV. As DNA, the CDR3 is TGTGCCAGCAGCTTGGAGCGGGGGGTCTACAATGAGCAGTTCTTC. It specifies CASSLERGVYNEQFF.

The chain uses TRBV5-1 and TRBJ1-1, with D possibly being TRBD1 (6 bases). The CDR3 has 15 amino acids. V was trimmed by 3 bases and J by 0 bases, leaving 12 bases between them. From germline, CDR1 is SGHRS and CDR2 YFSETQ. CDR3 region: CASSSLQGMNTEAFF. The CDR3 nucleotides read TGCGCCAGCAGCTCTCTACAGGGTATGAACACTGAAGCTTTCTTT.

V and J are TRBV27 and TRBJ2-3; D assignment may be TRBD1 or TRBD2 (5 bases each). CDR1 and CDR2 from the germline V gene are MNHEY and SMNVEV (reference sequence). With 4 bases removed from V and 6 bases from J, the gap between germline ends came to 11 bases. The CDR3 runs 13 residues. The CDR3 DNA is TGTGCCAGCAGTTCCCGTGGGGGTGATACGCAGTATTTT. It specifies CASSSRGGDTQYF.

The chain carries TRBV7-2 and TRBJ1-1, with a weak D call TRBD1 (5 bases). The CDR3 loop spans 12 amino acids. V lost 8 bases to trimming and J lost 7 bases, with 14 bases between them. Germline CDR1 and CDR2: SGHTA and FQGNSA. CDR3 DNA sequence: TGTGCCAGCCCGCGAACAGACAGTGAAGCTTTCTTT. Translated, it gives CASPRTDSEAFF.

The chain recombines TRBV27 with TRBJ2-2, with D possibly being TRBD1 (5 bases). The CDR3 has 13 amino acids. V shed 6 bases and J shed 6 bases, with 11 bases lying between them. Germline CDR1 reads MNHEY; CDR2 reads SMNVEV (reference sequence). The CDR3 DNA follows: TGTGCCAGCAGATTTACAGGCTCCGGGGAGCTGTTTTTT. Translating it yields CASRFTGSGELFF.

The chain has TRBV6-5 and TRBJ2-7; maybe TRBD2 (5 bases). The germline V gene has CDR1 MNHEY and CDR2 SVGAGI. Trimming stripped 4 bases from V and 1 base from J, with 11 bases between. This CDR3 region has 14 residues. CDR3 sequence reads: CASSFGGGSYEQYF. CDR3 DNA sequence: TGTGCCAGCAGTTTCGGAGGTGGGTCCTACGAGCAGTACTTC.

This rearrangement joins TRBV15 to TRBJ2-4; tentative D call: TRBD2 (5 bases). The CDR3 loop spans 14 amino acids. Trimming pared 5 bases from V and 7 bases from J, leaving 15 bases between. Germline assignment: CDR1 LNHNV and CDR2 YYDKDF (reference sequence). CDR3: CATSETPGGNIQYF. As DNA, the CDR3 is TGTGCCACCAGCGAGACTCCGGGCGGGAACATTCAGTACTTC.

This clone occurred a few times. The rearrangement links TRBV13 to TRBJ1-1, with unresolved D. This CDR3 is 13 amino acids long. Germline assignment: CDR1 PRHDT and CDR2 FYEKMQ (reference sequence). Trimming left V 4 bases short and J 1 base short, with 7 bases between. The CDR3 bases are TGTGCCAGCAGCTCTGCCCCGAACACTGAAGCTTTCTTT. Protein sequence: CASSSAPNTEAFF.

The sample holds a few counts of this clone. V gene TRBV15 combines with J gene TRBJ1-5; unclear D gene. The CDR3 covers 15 residues. Germline lookup yields CDR1 LNHNV and CDR2 YYDKDF (reference sequence). V dropped 5 bases and J dropped 0 bases, with 11 bases sitting between them. The CDR3 DNA reads as TGTGCCACCAGCTCCTTGGGGAATAGCAATCAGCCCCAGCATTTT. This sequence encodes CATSSLGNSNQPQHF.

About this clone itself: This same CDR3 is encoded by further DNA sequences in the sample. The genes are TRBV4-1 and TRBJ2-7; D is perhaps TRBD1 or TRBD2 (5 bases each). The germline V gene has CDR1 MGHRA and CDR2 YSYEKL. The CDR3 has 14 amino acids. V was shortened by 0 bases and J by 2 bases, with 8 bases between the two germline ends. CDR3 nucleotides: TGCGCCAGCAGCCAAGAGAGGGGAACCTACGAGCAGTACTTC. Its translation is CASSQERGTYEQYF.

V usage is TRBV7-9 and J usage is TRBJ2-5; D possibly uses TRBD1 or TRBD2 (7 bases each). The CDR3 is 15 residues long. V lost 1 base and J lost 4, with 13 bases in between. Germline V CDR1 and CDR2: SEHNR, FQNEAQ (reference sequence). The chain's CDR3 is CASSLGQGGPETQYF. The CDR3 DNA follows: TGTGCCAGCAGCTTAGGCCAGGGGGGGCCAGAGACCCAGTACTTC.

V is TRBV18 and J is TRBJ2-7; D is tentatively TRBD1 or TRBD2 (5 bases each). The germline CDR1 and CDR2 sequences are KGHSH and LQKENI. V dropped 3 bases and J dropped 3 bases, with 18 bases sitting between them. The CDR3 is 16 amino acids. For the CDR3, the DNA is TGTGCCAGCTCACCCGACCCCCGGGACGGATTCTACGAGCAGTACTTC. It encodes CASSPDPRDGFYEQYF.

This chain uses TRBV28 with TRBJ2-1, with 10 positions matching TRBD1. Per germline, CDR1 MDHEN and CDR2 SYDVKM. The CDR3 sequence is 15 residues long. Trimming cost V 7 bases and J 7 bases; bases outside gene matches: 10. The CDR3 region has the DNA TGTGCCAGCACCTTGGGACAGGGGTTCGATAATGAGCAGTTCTTC. This sequence encodes CASTLGQGFDNEQFF. The full variable domain, completed using reference TRBV28 and TRBJ2-1, is DVKVTQSSRYLVKRTGEKVFLECVQDMDHENMFWYRQDPGLGLRLIYFSYDVKMKEKGDIPEGYSVSREKKERFSLILESASTNQTSMYLCASTLGQGFDNEQFFGPGTRLTVL.

The chain employs TRBV5-1 and TRBJ2-7; no clear D. The V gene lost 2 bases and the J gene lost 2 bases, with 17 bases spanning the gap. This CDR3 is 16 amino acids long. Germline V gives CDR1 SGHRS, CDR2 YFSETQ. The CDR3, as DNA: TGCGCCAGCAGCTTATTCACGGTTCAAGTTGCCTACGAGCAGTACTTC. It is translated as CASSLFTVQVAYEQYF.

The chain employs TRBV9 and TRBJ2-1; D unresolved. Germline CDR1 reads SGDLS; CDR2 reads YYNGEE. Trimming took 0 bases from V and 6 from J, leaving 10 bases between them. The CDR3 totals 14 residues. The CDR3 bases are TGTGCCAGCAGCGTAGAGGGTAATGTCAATGAGCAGTTCTTC. Its protein is CASSVEGNVNEQFF. Full variable domain (rest looked up from reference TRBV9 and TRBJ2-1): DSGVTQTPKHLITATGQRVTLRCSPRSGDLSVYWYQQSLDQGLQFLIQYYNGEERAKGNILERFSAQQFPDLHSELNLSSLELGDSALYFCASSVEGNVNEQFFGPGTRLTVL.

The V and J genes are TRBV27 and TRBJ2-7; no clear D. The germline V and J ends were trimmed by 0 bases and 2 bases, with 11 bases remaining between them. Germline CDR1 reads MNHEY; CDR2 reads SMNVEV (reference sequence). This CDR3 has 15 residues. Here the CDR3 reads CASSLSPGPAYEQYF. The CDR3 DNA follows: TGTGCCAGCAGTTTATCCCCCGGACCGGCCTACGAGCAGTACTTC.

CDR3 bases: TGTGCCAGCAGCGCCTACAGGGGATTCTACGAGCAGTACTTC. As protein: CASSAYRGFYEQYF. The chain couples TRBV9 to TRBJ2-7; 7 bases are shared with TRBD1. Germline V gene sequence: CDR1 SGDLS, CDR2 YYNGEE. With 3 bases clipped from V and 3 bases from J, the junction kept 6 bases outside the gene matches. The CDR3 contains 14 residues. The variable domain in full, with the rest retrieved from reference TRBV9 and TRBJ2-7, is DSGVTQTPKHLITATGQRVTLRCSPRSGDLSVYWYQQSLDQGLQFLIQYYNGEERAKGNILERFSAQQFPDLHSELNLSSLELGDSALYFCASSAYRGFYEQYFGPGTRLTVT.

The chain employs TRBV6-5 and TRBJ2-1; D is unresolved. The CDR3 is 13 amino acids. Germline lookup yields CDR1 MNHEY and CDR2 SVGAGI. Trimming shortened V by 6 bases and J by 5 bases, and 11 bases separated the two germline ends. DNA of the CDR3: TGTGCCAGCAGCCTACTTGCTCACAATGAGCAGTTCTTC. Residues: CASSLLAHNEQFF.